The sequence of this T cell receptor beta chain was determined in a study of cytomegalovirus exposure and HLA in healthy donors. TCRdb's copy holds only in-frame clones and misses some; the assay was immunoSEQ multiplex PCR. The sample holds 70,000 or so clones, roughly 94% seen once. CDR1 and CDR2 from the germline V gene are LGHNT and FRNRAP. With 0 bases removed from V and 6 bases from J, the gap between germline ends came to 14 bases. The CDR3 consists of 15 residues. The chain is built from TRBV12-5 and TRBJ1-2; D might be TRBD1 (5 bases). This TCR was sampled from a woman aged 18-30 years in good health and CMV-seropositive. Sequenced material: PBMCs. The CDR3 loop reads CASGLVRGGRNGYTF. CDR3 nucleotides: TGTGCTAGTGGTTTGGTACGGGGGGGTCGCAATGGCTACACCTTC.